Shown below are 3 T cell receptor beta chains from a single sample sequenced in a study of OX40 agonist ivuxolimab in advanced cancers. Libraries were constructed by the immunoSEQ multiplex PCR assay. Drawn from immuneACCESS, this table holds only the in-frame rearrangements with V and J called that TCRdb kept. Clones are partly lost; checked studies trace under half to an unresolved V gene and leave the rest unexplained. This sample holds around 75,000 clones; roughly 80% were observed only once. The ten largest make up over 0.95% of the sample. The sample here was CD4+ or CD8+ T cells sorted from blood, taken in a trial of the OX40 agonist ivuxolimab. The receptors shown here come from an adult with an advanced solid tumor such as melanoma, head and neck, liver or kidney cancer.

This chain joins TRBV19 and TRBJ2-2; D is uncertain. CDR1 LNHDA and CDR2 SQIVND come from the germline V gene (reference sequence). V lost 7 bases and J 4 bases, leaving 13 bases between the germline ends. The CDR3 has 14 residues. DNA of the CDR3: TGTGCCAGTACGCGACTCGATTTCACCGGGGAGCTGTTTTTT. This codes for CASTRLDFTGELFF. The whole variable domain, remainder taken from reference TRBV19 and TRBJ2-2, is DGGITQSPKYLFRKEGQNVTLSCEQNLNHDAMYWYRQDPGQGLRLIYYSQIVNDFQKGDIAEGYSVSREKKESFPLTVTSAQKNPTAFYLCASTRLDFTGELFFGEGSRLTVL.

The chain recombines TRBV9 with TRBJ2-7; 7 nucleotides align to TRBD1. CDR3 length equals 16 residues. The germline V gene encodes CDR1 SGDLS and CDR2 YYNGEE. The junction had 10 bases not matched to a gene; V was cut back by 0 bases and J by 4 bases. The CDR3 spells CASSVEGAGTVYEQYF. CDR3 DNA sequence: TGTGCCAGCAGCGTAGAGGGAGCCGGGACAGTTTACGAGCAGTACTTC.

This chain connects TRBV5-4 to TRBJ1-4, with TRBD1 as a possible D gene (6 bases). Germline V lookup: CDR1 SGHNT, CDR2 YYREEE (reference sequence). The CDR3 is 14 amino acids. The V and J ends lost 2 bases and 4 bases respectively, with 9 bases between them. CDR3 DNA sequence: TGTGCCAGCAGCTTTTTCAGGGGTAATGAAAAACTGTTTTTT. As protein: CASSFFRGNEKLFF.